The clone carrying this T cell receptor (beta chain) has at least ten counts. Its specificity is unknown. The data derive from a study of early T cells in non-severe SARS-CoV-2 infection. For the study at large: Chains were unpaired, as sequencing was done on bulk RNA from unsorted whole blood. The study's findings and limits: Database matching using VDJdb favored anti-spike CD8 responses, with private and CD4 specificities left missing.

Individual cDNA molecules were tagged with unique molecular identifiers, the study reported. TCRdb processed the 5' RACE reads anew with MiXCR; each CDR3 protein has one entry. The sample includes about 49,000 distinct CDR3 sequences, about 4.6% seen only once; the top ten take 5% to 6.5%. V lost 6 bases, J lost 2 bases, and 15 bases lay in between. The CDR3 loop spans 15 amino acids. The germline gives CDR1 SGHRS, CDR2 YFSETQ. The source of this sequence is an adult who was a healthcare worker with PCR-confirmed SARS-CoV-2 infection or an uninfected control (not recorded which). Sequenced sample: whole blood. V usage is TRBV5-1 and J usage is TRBJ2-1; D unclear. The CDR3 here is CASKGLAGPYNEQFF. The CDR3 DNA sequence: TGCGCCAGCAAGGGCCTCGCAGGACCCTACAATGAGCAGTTCTTC.